This TCR beta chain was identified in a study of Graves' ophthalmopathy and Graves' hyperthyroidism. Trimming cost V 5 bases and J 2 bases, with 10 bases left between them. Germline values: CDR1 SGHAT, CDR2 FQNNGV. CDR3 length equals 14 residues. TCR beta CDR3 regions were amplified from RNA transcripts. HTBI primers were used in a first-round RT-PCR, which preceded a second-round multiplex PCR. TCRdb redid the calling of the multiplex PCR reads with MiXCR, one entry per CDR3 protein. The sample contains about 740,000 distinct CDR3 sequences, 35% to 50% of which appear only once. This clonotype was seen repeatedly, ten times or more.

This clonotype originated in an adult man with Graves' ophthalmopathy. V gene TRBV11-2 combines with J gene TRBJ1-5; weak D call: TRBD1 (5 bases). Sequencing was performed on peripheral blood. The CDR3 DNA reads TGTGCCAGCAGCATGGGACCGCGCAATCAGCCCCAGCATTTT. It is translated as CASSMGPRNQPQHF.